This passage covers 3 T cell receptor beta chains from one sample sequenced in a study of beta chain features in type 1 diabetes (dated by TCRdb to the late 2010s). For these TCRs, the target antigens are not known. Library generation was performed with the immunoSEQ multiplex PCR assay. All of the isolated RNA was reverse transcribed with the High Capacity cDNA Reverse Transcription Kit, so expressed TCRB transcripts were sequenced. TCRdb carries this immuneACCESS record with in-frame sequences only. Its versions omit some clonotypes, under half of them owing to an unresolved V gene in the studies checked, with the rest unexplained. The sample records 95,000 to 150,000 clones, about 17% of which are singletons. Clones ranked in the top ten supply 2% to 2.5% of the sample. Paper-wide results and their limitations: A moderate but significant shortening of TCRB CDR3 length was observed in type 1 diabetes patients in all four CD4+ subsets.

The sequenced sample was central memory CD4+ T cells from blood. The receptors stem from a man aged 30 to 45 with type 1 diabetes.

This sequence joins TRBV2 and TRBJ2-7; D is undetermined. CDR1 and CDR2 (germline): SNHLY, FYNNEI. V lost 4 bases and J 4 bases, leaving 5 bases between the germline ends. This CDR3 spans 11 amino acids. The CDR3 here is CASSAAYEQYF. The CDR3 nucleotides are TGTGCCAGCAGTGCTGCTTACGAGCAGTACTTC.

The V call is TRBV7-9, the J call TRBJ2-7, with D perhaps TRBD1 (5 bases). The germline V gene encodes CDR1 SEHNR and CDR2 FQNEAQ (reference sequence). V gave up 1 base and J gave up 2 bases, with 9 bases separating them. The CDR3 extends over 14 amino acids. CDR3 sequence: CASSLVDNTYEQYF. DNA of the CDR3: TGTGCCAGCAGCTTAGTGGACAATACCTACGAGCAGTACTTC.

CDR3 DNA: TGCAGCGTTCAAGGGGGGAACACGTACAATGAGCAGTTCTTC. Its translation is CSVQGGNTYNEQFF. J is TRBJ2-1 and V is TRBV29-1; either TRBD1 or TRBD2 may supply D (6 bases each). Germline loops: CDR1 SQVTM, CDR2 ANQGSEA. Deletions cut 5 bases from V and 4 bases from J, with 15 bases between. The CDR3 totals 14 residues.